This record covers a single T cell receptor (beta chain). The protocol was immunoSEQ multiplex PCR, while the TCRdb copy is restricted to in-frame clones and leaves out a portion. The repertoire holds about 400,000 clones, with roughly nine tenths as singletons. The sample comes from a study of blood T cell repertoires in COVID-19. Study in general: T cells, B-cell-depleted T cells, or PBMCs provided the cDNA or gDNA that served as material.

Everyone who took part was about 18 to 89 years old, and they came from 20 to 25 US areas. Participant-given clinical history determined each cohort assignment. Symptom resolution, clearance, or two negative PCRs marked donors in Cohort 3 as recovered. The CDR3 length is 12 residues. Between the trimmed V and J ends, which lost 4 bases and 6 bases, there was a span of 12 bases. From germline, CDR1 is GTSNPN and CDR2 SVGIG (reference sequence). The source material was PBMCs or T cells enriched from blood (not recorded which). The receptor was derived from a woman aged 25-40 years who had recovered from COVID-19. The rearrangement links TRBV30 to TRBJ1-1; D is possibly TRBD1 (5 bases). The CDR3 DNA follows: TGTGCCTGGACCTCCGACAGTTCTGAAGCTTTCTTT. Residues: CAWTSDSSEAFF.